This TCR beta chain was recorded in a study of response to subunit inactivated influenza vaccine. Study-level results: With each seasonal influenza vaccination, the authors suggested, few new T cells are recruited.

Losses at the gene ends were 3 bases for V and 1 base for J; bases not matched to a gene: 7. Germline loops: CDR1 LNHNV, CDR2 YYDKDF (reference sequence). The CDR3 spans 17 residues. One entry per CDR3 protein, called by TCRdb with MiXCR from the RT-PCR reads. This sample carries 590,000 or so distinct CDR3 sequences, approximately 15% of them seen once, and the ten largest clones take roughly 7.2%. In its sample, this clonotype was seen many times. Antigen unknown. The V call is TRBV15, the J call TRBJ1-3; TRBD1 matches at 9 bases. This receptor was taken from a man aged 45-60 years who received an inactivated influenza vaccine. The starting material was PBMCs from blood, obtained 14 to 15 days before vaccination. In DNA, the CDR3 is TGTGCCACCAGCAGGCTTGGACAGGGGCGATCTGGAAACACCATATATTTT. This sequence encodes CATSRLGQGRSGNTIYF. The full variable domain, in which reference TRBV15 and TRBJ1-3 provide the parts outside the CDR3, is DAMVIQNPRYQVTQFGKPVTLSCSQTLNHNVMYWYQQKSSQAPKLLFHYYDKDFNNEADTPDNFQSRRPNTSFCFLDIRSPGLGDTAMYLCATSRLGQGRSGNTIYFGEGSWLTVV.